The rows below give T cell receptor beta chains drawn from one sample of a study of cytomegalovirus exposure and HLA in healthy donors. TCRdb's copy holds only in-frame clones and misses some; the assay was immunoSEQ multiplex PCR. The sample lists roughly 150,000 clones; around two thirds were seen once. The sequencing sample was made of PBMCs. The receptors stem from a man younger than 45 in good health and CMV-seropositive. Both conserved end residues are part of each CDR3. The D gene is left open where the match is weak. For some rows the clone size is stated as once, few or many, or as a class when expanded; others skip it.

J gene: TRBJ2-3
D gene: .
V gene: TRBV27
CDR3 length: 13
clone size: .
CDR3 DNA: TGTGCCAGCAGTTTATTGGAGGGGGATACGCAGTATTTT
CDR3 protein: CASSLLEGDTQYF

J gene: TRBJ2-6
D gene: TRBD1
V gene: TRBV6-1
CDR3 length: 20
clone size: .
CDR3 DNA: TGTGCCAGCAGTGGACCTAAGGAGGGACAGGGGGCGCGTGGGGCCAACGTCCTGACTTTC
CDR3 protein: CASSGPKEGQGARGANVLTF

J gene: TRBJ1-5
D gene: .
V gene: TRBV27
CDR3 length: 15
clone size: .
CDR3 DNA: TGTGCCAGCAGTGCCCAGAGGGTAAGCAATCAGCCCCAGCATTTT
CDR3 protein: CASSAQRVSNQPQHF

J gene: TRBJ2-1
D gene: TRBD2
V gene: TRBV7-3
CDR3 length: 15
clone size: .
CDR3 DNA: TGTGCCAGCAGCCTTGGGACTAGCGGGAGGGACGGGCAGTTCTTC
CDR3 protein: CASSLGTSGRDGQFF

J gene: TRBJ1-1
D gene: .
V gene: TRBV7-2
CDR3 length: 14
clone size: .
CDR3 DNA: TGTGCCAGCAGCTCCGGACAAGCGGGCACTGAAGCTTTCTTT
CDR3 protein: CASSSGQAGTEAFF

J gene: TRBJ1-4
D gene: .
V gene: TRBV28
CDR3 length: 14
clone size: .
CDR3 DNA: TGTGCCAGCAGACCCTGGCAGGCAGGTGAAAAACTGTTTTTT
CDR3 protein: CASRPWQAGEKLFF

J gene: TRBJ1-1
D gene: .
V gene: TRBV2
CDR3 length: 14
clone size: .
CDR3 DNA: TGTGCCAGCAGTGGTACCACAGGTGTCACTGAAGCTTTCTTT
CDR3 protein: CASSGTTGVTEAFF

J gene: TRBJ2-7
D gene: TRBD1
V gene: TRBV6-1
CDR3 length: 15
clone size: .
CDR3 DNA: TGTGCCAGCAGTGAATTGGGACAGGGGTTCTACGAGCAGTACTTC
CDR3 protein: CASSELGQGFYEQYF

J gene: TRBJ1-2
D gene: .
V gene: TRBV5-4
CDR3 length: 13
clone size: .
CDR3 DNA: TGTGCCAGCAGCGAGGACAGTAACTATGGCTACACCTTC
CDR3 protein: CASSEDSNYGYTF

J gene: TRBJ2-3
D gene: .
V gene: TRBV7-9
CDR3 length: 17
clone size: .
CDR3 DNA: TGTGCCAGCAGCTTCCCCATGGAGGGCATCAGCACAGATACGCAGTATTTT
CDR3 protein: CASSFPMEGISTDTQYF

J gene: TRBJ1-2
D gene: TRBD1
V gene: TRBV10-1
CDR3 length: 14
clone size: .
CDR3 DNA: TGCGCCAGCAGTCCGACAGGGATCAACTATGGCTACACCTTC
CDR3 protein: CASSPTGINYGYTF

J gene: TRBJ2-7
D gene: .
V gene: TRBV6-5
CDR3 length: 15
clone size: few
CDR3 DNA: TGTGCCAGCAGGTTATCCAGCCCCGGAGGCCACGAGCAGTACTTC
CDR3 protein: CASRLSSPGGHEQYF

J gene: TRBJ1-1
D gene: TRBD1
V gene: TRBV5-1
CDR3 length: 14
clone size: .
CDR3 DNA: TGCGCCAGCAGCTTGTACAGGGGGCTCACTGAAGCTTTCTTT
CDR3 protein: CASSLYRGLTEAFF

J gene: TRBJ2-1
D gene: TRBD2
V gene: TRBV6-1
CDR3 length: 15
clone size: once
CDR3 DNA: TGTGCCAGCAGTCTTAGCGGGGGGTTTTACAATGAGCAGTTCTTC
CDR3 protein: CASSLSGGFYNEQFF

J gene: TRBJ1-1
D gene: .
V gene: TRBV18
CDR3 length: 18
clone size: .
CDR3 DNA: TGTGCCAGCTCACCCCCGGGGGGCAGGGGAGGCCGGAACACTGAAGCTTTCTTT
CDR3 protein: CASSPPGGRGGRNTEAFF

J gene: TRBJ2-7
D gene: TRBD1
V gene: TRBV28
CDR3 length: 13
clone size: .
CDR3 DNA: TGTGCCACCAGCGGGACAGGGAACTACGAGCAGTACTTC
CDR3 protein: CATSGTGNYEQYF

J gene: TRBJ1-2
D gene: .
V gene: TRBV7-9
CDR3 length: 14
clone size: .
CDR3 DNA: TGTGCCAGCACCAGGCGGGAAGAGGCCTCTGGCTACACCTTC
CDR3 protein: CASTRREEASGYTF

J gene: TRBJ1-6
D gene: .
V gene: TRBV7-2
CDR3 length: 15
clone size: .
CDR3 DNA: TGTGCCAGCAGCGCCCGTTCACGGAGGAATTCACCCCTCCACTTT
CDR3 protein: CASSARSRRNSPLHF

J gene: TRBJ2-7
D gene: TRBD2
V gene: TRBV7-9
CDR3 length: 18
clone size: .
CDR3 DNA: TGTGCCAGCACCTTCCAATCACTAGGGACTAGGGATTTCTACGAGCAGTACTTC
CDR3 protein: CASTFQSLGTRDFYEQYF

J gene: TRBJ2-3
D gene: .
V gene: TRBV30
CDR3 length: 14
clone size: .
CDR3 DNA: TGTGCCTGGGAGAACAGGGCTAGCACAGATACGCAGTATTTT
CDR3 protein: CAWENRASTDTQYF

J gene: TRBJ2-1
D gene: .
V gene: TRBV5-1
CDR3 length: 16
clone size: .
CDR3 DNA: TGCGCCAGCAGCTTTAGCGGTCCGAGCTCCTACAATGAGCAGTTCTTC
CDR3 protein: CASSFSGPSSYNEQFF

J gene: TRBJ2-5
D gene: TRBD1
V gene: TRBV6-1
CDR3 length: 14
clone size: .
CDR3 DNA: TGTGCCAGCAGGCTGATGACAGGGCAAGAGACCCAGTACTTC
CDR3 protein: CASRLMTGQETQYF

J gene: TRBJ2-7
D gene: .
V gene: TRBV27
CDR3 length: 13
clone size: .
CDR3 DNA: TGTGCCAGCAGTACCAACCGGGCCTACGAGCAGTACTTC
CDR3 protein: CASSTNRAYEQYF

J gene: TRBJ2-1
D gene: TRBD2
V gene: TRBV10-3
CDR3 length: 18
clone size: .
CDR3 DNA: TGTGCCATCAGCGAAGTTCTCCCCACTAGCGCCTCCTACAATGAGCAGTTCTTC
CDR3 protein: CAISEVLPTSASYNEQFF

J gene: TRBJ1-6
D gene: TRBD1
V gene: TRBV11-3
CDR3 length: 16
clone size: .
CDR3 DNA: TGTGCCAGCAGCTTAGCGGGACAGGGGGCTTGGTCACCCCTCCACTTT
CDR3 protein: CASSLAGQGAWSPLHF

J gene: TRBJ1-5
D gene: .
V gene: TRBV7-2
CDR3 length: 15
clone size: .
CDR3 DNA: TGTGCCAGCAGCTTAGTGGCGGGGAACTATCAGCCCCAGCATTTT
CDR3 protein: CASSLVAGNYQPQHF

J gene: TRBJ2-1
D gene: TRBD2
V gene: TRBV9
CDR3 length: 15
clone size: .
CDR3 DNA: TGTGCCAGCAGCGAAAGCGGGAGTGTCTACAATGAGCAGTTCTTC
CDR3 protein: CASSESGSVYNEQFF

J gene: TRBJ1-1
D gene: .
V gene: TRBV2
CDR3 length: 14
clone size: .
CDR3 DNA: TGTGCCAGCAGTGGCTTAAACAGGGTAATTGAAGCTTTCTTT
CDR3 protein: CASSGLNRVIEAFF

J gene: TRBJ2-2
D gene: TRBD1
V gene: TRBV5-1
CDR3 length: 15
clone size: few
CDR3 DNA: TGCGCCAGCACCACGGGACAGGGCCACACCGGGGAGCTGTTTTTT
CDR3 protein: CASTTGQGHTGELFF

J gene: TRBJ1-4
D gene: TRBD1
V gene: TRBV30
CDR3 length: 16
clone size: .
CDR3 DNA: TGTGCCTGGACCCCGGGACAGGGGGCTGGTAATGAAAAACTGTTTTTT
CDR3 protein: CAWTPGQGAGNEKLFF

J gene: TRBJ2-5
D gene: TRBD2
V gene: TRBV6-1
CDR3 length: 15
clone size: once
CDR3 DNA: TGTGCCAGCAAGACTAGCGGGGGGGGGTGGGAGACCCAGTACTTC
CDR3 protein: CASKTSGGGWETQYF

J gene: TRBJ2-3
D gene: TRBD2
V gene: TRBV5-6
CDR3 length: 15
clone size: .
CDR3 DNA: TGTGCCAGCAACGATCCGGGGGGTACGACAGATACGCAGTATTTT
CDR3 protein: CASNDPGGTTDTQYF

J gene: TRBJ1-2
D gene: .
V gene: TRBV6-4
CDR3 length: 13
clone size: .
CDR3 DNA: TGTGCCAGCAGCCAGGACAGAGACTATGGCTACACCTTC
CDR3 protein: CASSQDRDYGYTF

J gene: TRBJ1-2
D gene: .
V gene: TRBV6-5
CDR3 length: 12
clone size: .
CDR3 DNA: TGTGCCAGCAGCCCGGGGACTCTTGGCTACACCTTC
CDR3 protein: CASSPGTLGYTF

J gene: TRBJ2-1
D gene: TRBD2
V gene: TRBV19
CDR3 length: 14
clone size: .
CDR3 DNA: TGTGCCAGTACCTGGACTAGCGGGAGTAATGAGCAGTTCTTC
CDR3 protein: CASTWTSGSNEQFF

J gene: TRBJ2-2
D gene: .
V gene: TRBV10-1
CDR3 length: 13
clone size: few
CDR3 DNA: TGCGCCAGCAGTGAGCGGGGAACCGGGGAGCTGTTTTTT
CDR3 protein: CASSERGTGELFF

J gene: TRBJ2-1
D gene: TRBD2
V gene: TRBV7-6
CDR3 length: 16
clone size: .
CDR3 DNA: TGTGCCAGCAGCTTATATCGGGGGGGGGACTACAATGAGCAGTTCTTC
CDR3 protein: CASSLYRGGDYNEQFF

J gene: TRBJ1-1
D gene: TRBD1
V gene: TRBV5-1
CDR3 length: 13
clone size: .
CDR3 DNA: TGCGCCAGCAGACGGGACAGCAACACTGAAGCTTTCTTT
CDR3 protein: CASRRDSNTEAFF

J gene: TRBJ1-2
D gene: TRBD1
V gene: TRBV5-1
CDR3 length: 14
clone size: few
CDR3 DNA: TGCGCCAGCAGCGGGGACAGGGGAAACTATGGCTACACCTTC
CDR3 protein: CASSGDRGNYGYTF

J gene: TRBJ2-2
D gene: .
V gene: TRBV7-2
CDR3 length: 14
clone size: few
CDR3 DNA: TGTGCCAGCAGCCCCCGGGGGGCTTGGGGGGAGCTGTTTTTT
CDR3 protein: CASSPRGAWGELFF

J gene: TRBJ2-7
D gene: TRBD2
V gene: TRBV4-2
CDR3 length: 15
clone size: .
CDR3 DNA: TGTGCCAGCAGCCAAGATCTAGCGGGAGGGTACGAGCAGTACTTC
CDR3 protein: CASSQDLAGGYEQYF

J gene: TRBJ2-2
D gene: .
V gene: TRBV4-1
CDR3 length: 14
clone size: .
CDR3 DNA: TGCGCCAGCAGCCTTCGACTAGGTCCCGGGGAGCTGTTTTTT
CDR3 protein: CASSLRLGPGELFF

J gene: TRBJ2-7
D gene: TRBD2
V gene: TRBV30
CDR3 length: 14
clone size: .
CDR3 DNA: TGTGCCTGGAGTGTACTATTGGGGGGGGACGAGCAGTACTTC
CDR3 protein: CAWSVLLGGDEQYF

J gene: TRBJ1-4
D gene: TRBD1
V gene: TRBV7-6
CDR3 length: 15
clone size: .
CDR3 DNA: TGTGCCAGCAGCTTAGCGATCACAGGGGAAGAAAAACTGTTTTTT
CDR3 protein: CASSLAITGEEKLFF

J gene: TRBJ2-1
D gene: .
V gene: TRBV2
CDR3 length: 14
clone size: few
CDR3 DNA: TGTGCCAGCAGGGACAGACCGTTATACAATGAGCAGTTCTTC
CDR3 protein: CASRDRPLYNEQFF

J gene: TRBJ2-2
D gene: .
V gene: TRBV29-1
CDR3 length: 11
clone size: .
CDR3 DNA: TGCAGCGTCACTTCGACCGGGGAGCTGTTTTTT
CDR3 protein: CSVTSTGELFF

J gene: TRBJ1-5
D gene: TRBD1
V gene: TRBV6-1
CDR3 length: 15
clone size: .
CDR3 DNA: TGTGCCAGCAGGTTACAGGGGGCGCAGAATCAGCCCCAGCATTTT
CDR3 protein: CASRLQGAQNQPQHF

J gene: TRBJ2-7
D gene: .
V gene: TRBV18
CDR3 length: 13
clone size: .
CDR3 DNA: TGTGCCAGCTCACCCCAGGTTAGATACGAGCAGTACTTC
CDR3 protein: CASSPQVRYEQYF

J gene: TRBJ1-5
D gene: TRBD1
V gene: TRBV5-6
CDR3 length: 17
clone size: .
CDR3 DNA: TGTGCCAGCAGCTTGGGAAGACAGGGGGTTAGCAATCAGCCCCAGCATTTT
CDR3 protein: CASSLGRQGVSNQPQHF

J gene: TRBJ2-1
D gene: .
V gene: TRBV5-1
CDR3 length: 17
clone size: .
CDR3 DNA: TGCGCCAGCAGCTTGTCCACAGGTCCTAGCTCCTACAATGAGCAGTTCTTC
CDR3 protein: CASSLSTGPSSYNEQFF

J gene: TRBJ2-7
D gene: .
V gene: TRBV13
CDR3 length: 14
clone size: .
CDR3 DNA: TGTGCCAGCAGCTCAGGACTCTCTCGACTCGAGCAGTACTTC
CDR3 protein: CASSSGLSRLEQYF

J gene: TRBJ2-7
D gene: .
V gene: TRBV6-1
CDR3 length: 15
clone size: .
CDR3 DNA: TGTGCCAGCAGCTACACTTTCGGCTCAGGGGTCGAGCAGTACTTC
CDR3 protein: CASSYTFGSGVEQYF

J gene: TRBJ1-4
D gene: TRBD1
V gene: TRBV2
CDR3 length: 14
clone size: .
CDR3 DNA: TGTGCCAGCATAAGGGACAGCTCGTATGAAAAACTGTTTTTT
CDR3 protein: CASIRDSSYEKLFF

J gene: TRBJ1-1
D gene: .
V gene: TRBV6-5
CDR3 length: 13
clone size: .
CDR3 DNA: TGTGCCAGCAGTTACTCAGCGTTGCGTGAAGCTTTCTTT
CDR3 protein: CASSYSALREAFF